One and the same sample provided the 12 T cell receptor beta chains below, sequenced in a study of blood T cell repertoires in COVID-19. The assay was immunoSEQ multiplex PCR, and TCRdb's table has in-frame clones only and misses some. Among 150,000 to 200,000 clones, around 74% were seen once, and the ten largest hold roughly 3.1%. The sample taken for sequencing was peripheral blood. All receptors derive from a man between 65 and 85 years old with acute or convalescent COVID-19.

V and J are TRBV7-9 and TRBJ2-1; the match to TRBD2 covers 9 bases. CDR1 and CDR2 (germline): SEHNR, FQNEAQ (reference sequence). V trimming: 1 base; J trimming: 8 bases; junction bases outside the gene matches: 3. This CDR3 is built from 14 residues. This CDR3 reads CASSLGLAVDEQFF. CDR3 coding DNA: TGTGCCAGCAGCTTAGGACTAGCGGTAGATGAGCAGTTCTTC. Supplemented by reference TRBV7-9 and TRBJ2-1, the full variable domain reads DTGVSQNPRHKITKRGQNVTFRCDPISEHNRLYWYRQTLGQGPEFLTYFQNEAQLEKSRLLSDRFSAERPKGSFSTLEIQRTEQGDSAMYLCASSLGLAVDEQFFGPGTRLTVL.

The chain is built from TRBV30 and TRBJ1-3; the match to TRBD1 covers 8 bases. Germline CDR1 GTSNPN, CDR2 SVGIG (reference sequence). The CDR3 runs to 14 residues. With 2 bases clipped from V and 4 bases from J, the junction kept 4 bases outside the gene matches. CDR3 in amino acids: CAWSLDRVGNTIYF. The CDR3 nucleotides read TGTGCCTGGAGTCTGGACAGGGTCGGAAACACCATATATTTT.

This chain links TRBV4-1 with TRBJ2-2; 9 bases map to TRBD1. Unmatched junction bases numbered 6, after V lost 1 base and J lost 0 bases. CDR1 and CDR2 from the germline V gene are MGHRA and YSYEKL. The CDR3 has 18 residues. CDR3 in amino acids: CASSQAGTGRANTGELFF. The CDR3 DNA is TGCGCCAGCAGCCAAGCCGGGACAGGGCGGGCGAACACCGGGGAGCTGTTTTTT.

The chain has TRBV7-8 and TRBJ2-5; TRBD2 might be the D (6 bases). There are 15 residues in the CDR3. V gave up 0 bases and J gave up 5 bases, with 13 bases separating them. The V gene's germline CDR1 is SGHVS and CDR2 FQNEAQ. The CDR3 region has the DNA TGTGCCAGCAGCTTAGCGGGAGGCCAAGGGGAGACCCAGTACTTC. Translation: CASSLAGGQGETQYF.

This chain links TRBV11-3 with TRBJ2-7; TRBD2 is a possible D gene (6 bases). V was trimmed by 1 base and J by 3 bases, leaving 10 bases between them. The CDR3 runs 14 residues. In germline, CDR1 is SGHNT, CDR2 YENEEA. CDR3 sequence (DNA): TGTGCCAGCAGCTTAGGGGGGGTCGGCTACGAGCAGTACTTC. It codes for CASSLGGVGYEQYF.

This clone was seen a handful of times. The rearrangement links TRBV2 to TRBJ2-7, with 14 bases that match TRBD2. CDR1 is SNHLY and CDR2 is FYNNEI in the germline V gene. This CDR3 is built from 17 residues. Germline trimming cut 6 bases from V and 3 bases from J; bases unmatched to any gene: 10. CDR3 coding DNA: TGTGCCAGCAGCCTACCTCCCGGGACTAGCGGGGGCTACGAGCAGTACTTC. It yields the protein CASSLPPGTSGGYEQYF.

The chain's CDR3 is CASSPLGNEQFF. CDR3 nucleotides: TGTGCCAGCAGCCCACTCGGCAATGAGCAGTTCTTC. The chain uses TRBV11-2 and TRBJ2-1; no definite D call. The V and J ends lost 5 bases and 6 bases respectively, with 8 bases between them. CDR1 is SGHAT and CDR2 is FQNNGV in the germline V gene. The CDR3 loop spans 12 amino acids.

This chain links TRBV6-1 with TRBJ1-5; the match to TRBD1 covers 8 bases. The junction had 22 bases not matched to a gene; V was cut back by 0 bases and J by 6 bases. The CDR3 runs 21 residues. CDR1 and CDR2 (germline): MNHNS, SASEGT. The CDR3 coding sequence is TGTGCCAGCAGTGAAGCGAGGATGACCGGGACAGGCTGGGACCGAAGTCAGCCCCAGCATTTT. It yields the protein CASSEARMTGTGWDRSQPQHF.

The chain joins TRBV7-8 to TRBJ2-7; a possible D gene is TRBD2 (7 bases). The ends were cut back, 2 bases at V and 6 bases at J, with 20 bases in the middle. Germline CDR1 is SGHVS and CDR2 is FQNEAQ. The CDR3 consists of 16 residues. The CDR3 loop reads CASSLSSQTGRGEQYF. CDR3 nucleotides: TGTGCCAGCAGCTTATCTTCCCAAACAGGGAGGGGCGAGCAGTACTTC.

In its sample, this clone was seen a few times. The chain recombines TRBV5-5 with TRBJ1-4; 8 positions agree with TRBD1. CDR1 is SGHKS, CDR2 YYEKEE, per germline (reference sequence). There are 15 residues in the CDR3. Germline trimming cut 3 bases from V and 2 bases from J; bases unmatched to any gene: 3. CDR3 nucleotides: TGTGCCAGCAGCTCGCGGACAGGGACTAATGAAAAACTGTTTTTT. It encodes CASSSRTGTNEKLFF.

In DNA, the CDR3 is TGTGCCAGCAACGCAATTGGGGGGTTCGAGCAGTACTTC. Translated, it gives CASNAIGGFEQYF. This chain connects TRBV7-2 to TRBJ2-7, with D perhaps matching TRBD2 (6 bases). The germline V gene has CDR1 SGHTA and CDR2 FQGNSA. Trimming took 7 bases from V and 6 from J, leaving 16 bases between them. This CDR3 is 13 amino acids long.

This clone has more than one count but fewer than ten. The CDR3 sequence is CASSPSPGESYEQYF. For the CDR3, the DNA is TGTGCCAGCAGCCCCAGCCCGGGGGAGTCCTACGAGCAGTACTTC. V and J are TRBV7-8 and TRBJ2-7; weak D call: TRBD2 (6 bases). CDR3 length: 15 amino acids. The V end lost 5 bases, the J end lost 1 base, and 15 bases lay between the germline ends. Germline CDR1 is SGHVS and CDR2 is FQNEAQ.